This note documents a single T cell receptor (beta chain) sequence. In the source study's methods: Amplification of reference gene primers was used by the study to estimate nucleated cell counts. TCRdb keeps only in-frame clones here, not all; method: immunoSEQ multiplex PCR. That table gives V, J and clone size, and the DNA gave D and trimming. The sample has a few hundred thousand clones; around 90% are singletons. Germline V gene data show CDR1 as MGHDK and CDR2 as SYGVNS. The CDR3 runs to 15 residues. V lost 4 bases to trimming and J lost 1 base; unmatched junction nucleotides: 3. Seattle enrolled patients during active infection and tracked them longitudinally. This sample stems from a study of blood T cell repertoires in COVID-19. Overall study context: Nucleic acid was either cDNA or gDNA, and it came from T cells, B-cell-depleted T cells, or PBMCs.

The material sequenced was peripheral blood. This clonotype was sampled from a woman aged 55-70 years with COVID-19, enrolled during active disease. The V and J genes are TRBV25-1 and TRBJ2-1; 8 nucleotides line up with TRBD1. The CDR3 protein is CASSVTGGSYNEQFF. The CDR3 coding sequence is TGTGCCAGCAGTGTTACAGGGGGTTCCTACAATGAGCAGTTCTTC.